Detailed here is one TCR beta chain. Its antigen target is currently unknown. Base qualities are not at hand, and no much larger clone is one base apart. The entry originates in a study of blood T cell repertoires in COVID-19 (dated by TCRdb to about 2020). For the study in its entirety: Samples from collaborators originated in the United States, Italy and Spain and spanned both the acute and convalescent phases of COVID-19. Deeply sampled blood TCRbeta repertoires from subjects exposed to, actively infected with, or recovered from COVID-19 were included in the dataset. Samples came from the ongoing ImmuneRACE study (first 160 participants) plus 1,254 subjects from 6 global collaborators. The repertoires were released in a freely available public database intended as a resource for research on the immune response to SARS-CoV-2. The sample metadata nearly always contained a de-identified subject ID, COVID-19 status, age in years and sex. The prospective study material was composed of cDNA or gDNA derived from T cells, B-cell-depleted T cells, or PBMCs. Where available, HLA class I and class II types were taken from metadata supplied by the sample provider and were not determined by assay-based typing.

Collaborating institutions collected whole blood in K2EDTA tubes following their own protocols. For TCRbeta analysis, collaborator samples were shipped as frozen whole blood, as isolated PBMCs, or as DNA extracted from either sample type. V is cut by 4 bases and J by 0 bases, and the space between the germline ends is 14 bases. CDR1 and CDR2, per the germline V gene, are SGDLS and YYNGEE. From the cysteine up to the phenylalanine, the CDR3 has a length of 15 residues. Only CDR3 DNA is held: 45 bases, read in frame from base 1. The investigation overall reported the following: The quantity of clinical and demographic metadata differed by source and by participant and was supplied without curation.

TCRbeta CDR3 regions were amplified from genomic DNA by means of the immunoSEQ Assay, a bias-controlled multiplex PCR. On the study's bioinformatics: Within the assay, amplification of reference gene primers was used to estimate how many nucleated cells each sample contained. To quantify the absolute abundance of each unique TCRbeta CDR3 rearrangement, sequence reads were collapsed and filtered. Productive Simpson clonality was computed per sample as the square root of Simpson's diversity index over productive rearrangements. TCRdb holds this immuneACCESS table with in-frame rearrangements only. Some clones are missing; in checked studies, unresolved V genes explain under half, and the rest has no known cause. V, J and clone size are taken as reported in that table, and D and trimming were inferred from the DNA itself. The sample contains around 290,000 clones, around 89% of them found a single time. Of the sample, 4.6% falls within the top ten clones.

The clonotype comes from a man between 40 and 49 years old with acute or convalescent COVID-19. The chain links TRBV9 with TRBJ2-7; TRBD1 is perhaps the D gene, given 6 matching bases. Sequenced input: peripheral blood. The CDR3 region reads CASSFEDSLSYEQYF. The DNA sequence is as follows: TGTGCCAGCAGCTTCGAGGACAGTCTCTCCTACGAGCAGTACTTC.